This TCR beta chain was identified during a study of PD-1 blockade in classical Hodgkin lymphoma. General study points: Patients starting nivolumab under 1 year after ASCT were excluded. Newly diagnosed patients were reported to start with lower TCR diversity than healthy donors. Patients who responded completely had about the same baseline diversity as newly diagnosed patients.

Germline V gene lookup returns CDR1 SGHTA and CDR2 FQGNSA. After removal of 1 base from V and 7 bases from J, the junction contained 3 bases not matched to a gene. The CDR3 loop spans 14 amino acids. The table came from immunoSEQ multiplex PCR; TCRdb's copy has only in-frame clones and leaves some out. The table shows around 20,000 clones, with roughly 90% occurring only once. Comments on this clone: Its antigen is currently unknown.

Each of the patients experienced relapse following autologous stem cell transplantation, and their brentuximab vedotin exposure differed. Classification of best responses gave complete response, partial response or progressive disease. The chain recombines TRBV7-2 with TRBJ1-5, with 8 bases matching TRBD1. The sample in question was peripheral blood mononuclear cells (PBMCs), obtained before the second cycle of nivolumab. The source of this sequence is a human donor with classical Hodgkin lymphoma. The chain's CDR3 is CASSLGTGRQPQHF. Written as DNA, the CDR3 is TGTGCCAGCAGCTTAGGGACAGGGCGCCAGCCCCAGCATTTT.